Listed here are 32 T cell receptor beta chains from one sample, sequenced in a study of shared clonotypes between healthy human individuals. Cells designated naive CD8 were CD45RO-negative and were positively selected for CCR7, with terminally differentiated effector memory CD45RA+ cells excluded. The data were produced by immunoSEQ multiplex PCR, yet TCRdb's version contains in-frame clones alone and is incomplete. The data hold millions of clones, with approximately 94% observed a single time. The sequenced material came from naive CD8+ T cells sorted from blood. The receptors here all came from a man aged 18 to 30 in good health.

The gene calls are TRBV19 and TRBJ1-1, with D possibly matching TRBD1 (5 bases). The CDR3 is made up of 13 amino acids. V was pared by 6 bases and J by 4 bases, with 12 bases between. Germline CDR1 reads LNHDA; CDR2 reads SQIVND (reference sequence). The CDR3 sequence is CASSRQSGTEAFF. DNA of the CDR3: TGTGCCAGTAGCAGACAGAGTGGCACTGAAGCTTTCTTT.

As regards this clone: Other DNA sequences in the same sample also yield this CDR3. V gene TRBV6-5 combines with J gene TRBJ2-7, with 7 nucleotides matching TRBD2. Germline CDR1 and CDR2: MNHEY and SVGAGI. The CDR3 contains 15 residues. The V gene end was trimmed by 0 bases and the J gene end by 1 base; junction bases not matched to a gene: 3. The CDR3 DNA sequence: TGTGCCAGCAGTTACTCTGCGGGAGATTCCTACGAGCAGTACTTC. Its translation: CASSYSAGDSYEQYF.

This rearrangement joins TRBV5-4 to TRBJ2-3; 8 positions agree with TRBD2. Germline V gene data show CDR1 as SGHNT and CDR2 as YYREEE (reference sequence). Trimming took 5 bases from V and 2 from J; bases not matched to a gene: 4. The CDR3 runs 14 residues. CDR3 loop: CASRQLADTDTQYF. The CDR3 coding sequence is TGTGCCAGCAGGCAACTAGCGGACACAGATACGCAGTATTTT.

The chain recombines TRBV27 with TRBJ2-1; TRBD2 agrees at 9 bases. The length of the CDR3 is 15 residues. From germline, CDR1 is MNHEY and CDR2 SMNVEV (reference sequence). Trimming cost V 8 bases and J 3 bases; bases outside gene matches: 8. In DNA form, the CDR3 reads TGTGCCAGCGGCGGGAGGGACACCCTCTACAATGAGCAGTTCTTC. This translates into CASGGRDTLYNEQFF.

As regards this clone: The same CDR3 is also encoded by other DNA sequences in this sample. This chain uses TRBV4-3 with TRBJ2-7; no firm D call. Looked up from germline, CDR1 is LGHNA and CDR2 is YSLEER. The CDR3 has 13 amino acids. Trimming pared 0 bases from V and 4 bases from J, leaving 7 bases between. In nucleotides, the CDR3 is TGCGCCAGCAGCCAAGATTTGCTATACGAGCAGTACTTC. This translates into CASSQDLLYEQYF.

The chain couples TRBV7-9 to TRBJ2-5; TRBD2 might be the D (6 bases). Germline V gene lookup returns CDR1 SEHNR and CDR2 FQNEAQ (reference sequence). The V end was cut by 11 bases, the J end by 5 bases, with 18 bases between. This CDR3 has 13 residues. CDR3 amino acids: CAGGVGGDETQYF. DNA of the CDR3: TGTGCCGGCGGCGTCGGGGGTGATGAGACCCAGTACTTC.

The chain uses TRBV13 and TRBJ2-3; 7 bases line up with TRBD1. The CDR3 totals 16 residues. Germline values: CDR1 PRHDT, CDR2 FYEKMQ (reference sequence). Trimming at V came to 0 bases and at J to 2 bases, leaving 5 bases not matched to a gene. CDR3 residues: CASSLGGTASTDTQYF. The CDR3 DNA reads as TGTGCCAGCAGCTTAGGAGGGACAGCGTCCACAGATACGCAGTATTTT.

This chain joins TRBV15 and TRBJ2-1, with a tentative D call TRBD1 (5 bases). V lost 0 bases, J lost 8 bases, and 14 bases lay in between. The CDR3 runs to 15 residues. CDR1 LNHNV and CDR2 YYDKDF come from the germline V gene (reference sequence). This CDR3 reads CATSRDLGAAHEQFF. Written as DNA, the CDR3 is TGTGCCACCAGCAGAGATTTAGGGGCCGCCCATGAGCAGTTCTTC. Drawing the rest from reference TRBV15 and TRBJ2-1, the complete variable domain is DAMVIQNPRYQVTQFGKPVTLSCSQTLNHNVMYWYQQKSSQAPKLLFHYYDKDFNNEADTPDNFQSRRPNTSFCFLDIRSPGLGDTAMYLCATSRDLGAAHEQFFGPGTRLTVL.

The V gene is TRBV6-1, the J gene TRBJ2-6, with 7 bases lining up with TRBD2. The V gene's germline CDR1 is MNHNS and CDR2 SASEGT. There are 14 residues in the CDR3. J was trimmed by 1 base and V by 9 bases; bases with no gene match: 3. The CDR3 DNA follows: TGTGCCAGTCTAGCGGAGTCTGGGGCCAACGTCCTGACTTTC. It is translated as CASLAESGANVLTF.

As concerns this clone: Other DNA sequences in this sample translate to the same CDR3. This chain uses TRBV28 with TRBJ2-5, with D uncertain. Between the trimmed V and J ends, which lost 5 bases and 8 bases, there was a span of 6 bases. CDR1 and CDR2 (germline): MDHEN, SYDVKM. CDR3 length: 10 amino acids. The CDR3 sequence is CASSRGTQYF. In DNA, the CDR3 is TGTGCCAGCAGTCGTGGAACCCAGTACTTC.

The V and J genes are TRBV25-1 and TRBJ2-5, with a weak D call TRBD2 (7 bases). V gave up 7 bases and J gave up 5 bases, with 17 bases separating them. From germline, CDR1 is MGHDK and CDR2 SYGVNS. This CDR3 contains 14 residues. CDR3 bases: TGTGCCAGCACTCCGGGGGAGGGGGGGGAGACCCAGTACTTC. Translating it yields CASTPGEGGETQYF.

This clone was seen a handful of times. Other DNA variants within this sample encode the same CDR3. This chain uses TRBV27 with TRBJ2-7, with D possibly being TRBD1 (5 bases). The V end lost 5 bases, the J end lost 1 base, and 9 bases lay between the germline ends. The CDR3 covers 13 residues. The germline V gene has CDR1 MNHEY and CDR2 SMNVEV (reference sequence). The CDR3 DNA is TGTGCCAGCAGTCTACAGGAGTCCTACGAGCAGTACTTC. Protein sequence: CASSLQESYEQYF.

This chain joins TRBV2 and TRBJ1-4; 7 bases agree with TRBD1. Germline V gene data show CDR1 as SNHLY and CDR2 as FYNNEI. This CDR3 spans 15 amino acids. Trimming at V came to 4 bases and at J to 8 bases, leaving 10 bases not matched to a gene. In nucleotides, the CDR3 is TGTGCCAGCAGTGGATCCGGGACAGTAAAAGAAAAACTGTTTTTT. The encoded protein is CASSGSGTVKEKLFF.

V and J are TRBV2 and TRBJ1-1; TRBD1 aligns across 9 bases. Trimming removed 1 base from V and 4 bases from J; junction bases left unmatched: 4. Germline loops: CDR1 SNHLY, CDR2 FYNNEI. This CDR3 spans 15 amino acids. CDR3 DNA sequence: TGTGCCAGCAGTGAAGGGACAGGGGCTTTCACTGAAGCTTTCTTT. It yields the protein CASSEGTGAFTEAFF.

This rearrangement joins TRBV28 to TRBJ1-2; D gene unclear. This CDR3 comprises 12 residues. Germline-derived CDR1 and CDR2 are MDHEN and SYDVKM. V was trimmed by 5 bases and J by 4 bases, leaving 8 bases between them. The CDR3 region is CASSPRFYGYTF. For the CDR3, the DNA is TGTGCCAGCAGTCCCCGATTCTATGGCTACACCTTC.

This clone was seen only once. This chain links TRBV11-2 with TRBJ2-2, with no clear D. The CDR3 has 15 residues. The V and J ends lost 2 bases and 5 bases respectively, with 12 bases between them. Germline CDR1 and CDR2: SGHAT and FQNNGV. The CDR3 sequence: CASSLSAHETGELFF. The CDR3 nucleotides are TGTGCCAGCAGCTTAAGTGCGCACGAAACCGGGGAGCTGTTTTTT.

This chain links TRBV2 with TRBJ1-4, with D unresolved. The ends were cut back, 4 bases at V and 0 bases at J, with 6 bases in the middle. This CDR3 contains 14 residues. Germline V gene data show CDR1 as SNHLY and CDR2 as FYNNEI. The CDR3 DNA reads TGTGCCAGCAGTGGTTACGCAACTAATGAAAAACTGTTTTTT. It specifies CASSGYATNEKLFF.

The rearrangement links TRBV7-9 to TRBJ2-6; a weak D match, TRBD1 (6 bases). This CDR3 has 19 amino acids. Looked up from germline, CDR1 is SEHNR and CDR2 is FQNEAQ (reference sequence). The V gene lost 3 bases and the J gene lost 2 bases, with 20 bases spanning the gap. CDR3 residues: CASSLFRDTIHTGANVLTF. The CDR3 nucleotides are TGTGCCAGCAGCTTGTTCCGGGACACAATACACACTGGGGCCAACGTCCTGACTTTC.

This sequence joins TRBV6-5 and TRBJ1-1; TRBD1 might be the D (5 bases). Germline loops: CDR1 MNHEY, CDR2 SVGAGI. Trimming cost V 4 bases and J 0 bases, with 15 bases left between them. The CDR3 is made up of 16 amino acids. Here the CDR3 DNA reads TGTGCCAGCAGTTCACGGGACCTCGTGGTGAACACTGAAGCTTTCTTT. Protein sequence: CASSSRDLVVNTEAFF.

The V call is TRBV18, the J call TRBJ1-1; D gene unclear. Trimming stripped 5 bases from V and 11 bases from J, with 12 bases between. In germline, CDR1 is KGHSH, CDR2 LQKENI. The CDR3 is 11 amino acids. The CDR3 here is CASSTDASAFF. For the CDR3, the DNA is TGTGCCAGCTCAACTGATGCCAGCGCTTTCTTT.

This chain connects TRBV2 to TRBJ2-1, with D possibly matching TRBD1 (6 bases). The CDR3 consists of 15 residues. Per germline, CDR1 SNHLY and CDR2 FYNNEI. Between the trimmed V and J ends, which lost 6 bases and 3 bases, there was a span of 15 bases. CDR3 nucleotide sequence: TGTGCCAGCAGGACGGGACAAACATACTACAATGAGCAGTTCTTC. Translated, it gives CASRTGQTYYNEQFF.

The chain links TRBV7-2 to TRBJ1-6; a weak D match, TRBD1 (6 bases). This CDR3 is built from 19 residues. V lost 0 bases, J lost 0 bases, and 15 bases lay in between. Looked up from germline, CDR1 is SGHTA and CDR2 is FQGNSA. DNA of the CDR3: TGTGCCAGCAGCTTAGCGGGAGGACAGCTAAGCTCCTATAATTCACCCCTCCACTTT. Amino acids: CASSLAGGQLSSYNSPLHF.

This clone was seen only once. The V and J genes are TRBV27 and TRBJ1-5; tentative D call: TRBD1 (6 bases). The CDR3 has 14 residues. V lost 4 bases, J lost 7 bases, and 14 bases lay in between. Per germline, CDR1 MNHEY and CDR2 SMNVEV (reference sequence). For the CDR3, the DNA is TGTGCCAGCAGTTCCAGGGGCTCGGGGCAGCCCCAGCATTTT. This gives the protein CASSSRGSGQPQHF.

This clone was seen just once. The rearrangement joins TRBV7-8 to TRBJ2-7; TRBD1 matches at 10 bases. V was clipped by 5 bases and J by 5 bases; unmatched bases: 15. The CDR3 sequence is 17 residues long. Germline V gives CDR1 SGHVS, CDR2 FQNEAQ. CDR3 residues: CASSHTDRGRGSHEQYF. The CDR3 DNA reads as TGTGCCAGCAGCCACACCGACAGGGGGCGCGGTTCCCACGAGCAGTACTTC.

The V and J genes are TRBV4-1 and TRBJ2-7; D is undetermined. V was clipped by 2 bases and J by 5 bases, with 16 bases between them. CDR3 length equals 15 residues. Germline values: CDR1 MGHRA, CDR2 YSYEKL. The chain's CDR3 is CASSQTQRLGHEQYF. CDR3 nucleotide sequence: TGCGCCAGCAGCCAAACTCAACGCTTAGGACACGAGCAGTACTTC.

The chain links TRBV10-2 to TRBJ2-7, with 7 bases fitting TRBD2. The germline V gene has CDR1 WSHSY and CDR2 SAAADI. CDR3 size: 15 residues. The junction had 7 bases not matched to a gene; V was cut back by 0 bases and J by 5 bases. The CDR3 DNA sequence: TGCGCCAGCAGTGAGTCGGCGGGAGTCATCCACGAGCAGTACTTC. Protein: CASSESAGVIHEQYF.

This clone was seen a single time. Germline is not matched at one junction end, which may reflect a read error. V usage is TRBV7-6 and J usage is TRBJ2-7; the D gene is possibly TRBD2 (6 bases). This CDR3 has 20 amino acids. From germline, CDR1 is SGHVS and CDR2 FNYEAQ. DNA for the CDR3: TGTGCCAGCAGCTTAGATCCAGAGGCTACGGGACTTCAACCCTCCAACGAGCAGTACTTC. Its translation: CASSLDPEATGLQPSNEQYF.

Of note for this clone: Other nucleotide sequences in the sample specify the same CDR3. V usage is TRBV9 and J usage is TRBJ2-1, with a weak D call TRBD2 (5 bases). CDR1 and CDR2 from the germline V gene are SGDLS and YYNGEE. V shed 2 bases and J shed 7 bases, with 19 bases lying between them. The CDR3 runs to 16 residues. The CDR3 spells CASSVVGSGSYNEQFF. CDR3 nucleotides: TGTGCCAGCAGCGTTGTAGGATCTGGGAGTTATAATGAGCAGTTCTTC.

The chain uses TRBV27 and TRBJ1-3; D gene unclear. Per germline, CDR1 MNHEY and CDR2 SMNVEV (reference sequence). The V and J ends lost 3 bases and 2 bases respectively, with 11 bases between them. The CDR3 is made up of 15 amino acids. This CDR3 reads CASSFSPSPGNTIYF. DNA of the CDR3: TGTGCCAGCAGTTTTTCCCCCAGCCCTGGAAACACCATATATTTT.

A note on this clone: The same CDR3 also results from other DNA sequences found in this sample. The chain links TRBV28 to TRBJ2-7; no firm D call. This CDR3 is 12 amino acids long. Trimming removed 3 bases at V and 3 bases at J, with 6 bases between. Germline V gene data show CDR1 as MDHEN and CDR2 as SYDVKM. CDR3 bases: TGTGCCAGCAGTTTTAACAGCTACGAGCAGTACTTC. Protein: CASSFNSYEQYF. The entire variable domain, with the rest obtained from reference TRBV28 and TRBJ2-7, is as follows: DVKVTQSSRYLVKRTGEKVFLECVQDMDHENMFWYRQDPGLGLRLIYFSYDVKMKEKGDIPEGYSVSREKKERFSLILESASTNQTSMYLCASSFNSYEQYFGPGTRLTVT.

This clone appeared once. The chain joins TRBV13 to TRBJ1-2; D unclear. The CDR3 runs to 12 residues. Germline V gives CDR1 PRHDT, CDR2 FYEKMQ (reference sequence). The V and J ends lost 1 base and 1 base respectively, with 1 base between them. The CDR3 coding sequence is TGTGCCAGCAGCTTAGATAACTATGGCTACACCTTC. This encodes CASSLDNYGYTF. The whole variable domain, remainder taken from reference TRBV13 and TRBJ1-2, is AAGVIQSPRHLIKEKRETATLKCYPIPRHDTVYWYQQGPGQDPQFLISFYEKMQSDKGSIPDRFSAQQFSDYHSELNMSSLELGDSALYFCASSLDNYGYTFGSGTRLTVV.

J is TRBJ2-4 and V is TRBV10-1; either TRBD1 or TRBD2 may supply D (5 bases each). CDR1 is WNHNN, CDR2 SYGVQD, per germline (reference sequence). The ends were cut back, 4 bases at V and 0 bases at J, with 16 bases in the middle. The CDR3 totals 17 residues. For the CDR3, the DNA is TGCGCCAGCAGTGCCGGGACCCTAAACGGAGCCAAAAACATTCAGTACTTC. It yields the protein CASSAGTLNGAKNIQYF.